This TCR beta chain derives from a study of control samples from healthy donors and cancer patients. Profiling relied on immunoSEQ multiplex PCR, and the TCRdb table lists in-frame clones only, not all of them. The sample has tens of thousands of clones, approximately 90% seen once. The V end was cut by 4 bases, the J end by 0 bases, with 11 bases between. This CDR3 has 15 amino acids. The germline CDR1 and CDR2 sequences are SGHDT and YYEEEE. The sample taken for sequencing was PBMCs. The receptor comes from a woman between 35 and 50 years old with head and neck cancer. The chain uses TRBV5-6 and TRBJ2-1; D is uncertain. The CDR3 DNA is TGTGCCAGCAGCCCGAGGCCTCTCTCCTACAATGAGCAGTTCTTC. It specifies CASSPRPLSYNEQFF. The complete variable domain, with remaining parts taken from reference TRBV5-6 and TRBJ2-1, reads DAGVTQSPTHLIKTRGQQVTLRCSPKSGHDTVSWYQQALGQGPQFIFQYYEEEERQRGNFPDRFSGHQFPNYSSELNVNALLLGDSALYLCASSPRPLSYNEQFFGPGTRLTVL.